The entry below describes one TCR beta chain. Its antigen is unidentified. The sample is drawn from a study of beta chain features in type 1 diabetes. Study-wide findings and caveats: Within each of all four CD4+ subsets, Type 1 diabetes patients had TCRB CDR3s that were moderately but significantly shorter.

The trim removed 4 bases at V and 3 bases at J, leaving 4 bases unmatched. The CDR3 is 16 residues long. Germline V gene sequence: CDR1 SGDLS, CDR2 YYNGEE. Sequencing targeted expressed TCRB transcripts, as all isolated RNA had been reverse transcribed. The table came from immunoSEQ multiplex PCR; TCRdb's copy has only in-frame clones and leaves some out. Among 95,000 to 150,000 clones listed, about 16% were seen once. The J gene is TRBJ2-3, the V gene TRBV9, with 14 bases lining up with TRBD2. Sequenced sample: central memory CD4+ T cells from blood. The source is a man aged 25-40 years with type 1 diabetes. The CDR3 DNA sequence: TGTGCCAGCAGCTTCCGACTAGCGGGGGGGACAGATACGCAGTATTTT. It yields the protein CASSFRLAGGTDTQYF.